Listed below are T cell receptor beta chains from one sample, sequenced in a study of T cells in Graves' hyperthyroidism and ophthalmopathy. TCRdb reanalysed the multiplex PCR reads using MiXCR and keeps one entry per CDR3 protein. This sample yields roughly 720,000 distinct CDR3 sequences, of which 17% are seen a single time; around 15% belongs to the top ten. The specimen sequenced was blood. Receptor source: a man aged 45-65 years with Graves' hyperthyroidism. Both conserved end residues are part of each CDR3. Each record gives: clone size, V gene, J gene, D gene, CDR3 protein, CDR3 DNA. A D gene is named only where the DNA matches it firmly. Clone size is stated in some rows and not others, as once, few, many or a class when expanded.

few	TRBV28	TRBJ2-5	.	CASMRDRRGPSQETQYF	TGTGCCAGCATGCGGGACAGAAGAGGTCCATCTCAAGAGACCCAGTACTTC
many	TRBV7-2	TRBJ1-1	.	CASSLVRQLNTEAFF	TGTGCCAGCAGCTTAGTTCGACAGTTGAACACTGAAGCTTTCTTT
.	TRBV20-1	TRBJ2-3	.	CSYLSGLTDTQYF	TGCAGCTACCTTAGTGGACTCACAGATACGCAGTATTTT
few	TRBV5-1	TRBJ1-5	.	CASSSTTGQPQHF	TGCGCCAGCAGCTCTACGACGGGACAGCCCCAGCATTTT
many	TRBV28	TRBJ2-7	.	CASSYYGGAYEQYF	TGTGCCAGCAGCTACTATGGGGGAGCCTACGAGCAGTACTTC
many	TRBV29-1	TRBJ2-7	TRBD2	CSVLSSGRSYEQYF	TGCAGCGTTCTCTCTAGCGGACGCTCCTACGAGCAGTACTTC
many	TRBV27	TRBJ2-7	.	CASSLRDQYEQYF	TGTGCCAGCAGTTTGCGGGATCAATACGAGCAGTACTTC
few	TRBV9	TRBJ2-5	.	CASSLSGVGGETQYF	TGTGCCAGCAGTCTTTCGGGAGTCGGAGGAGAGACCCAGTACTTC
many	TRBV24-1	TRBJ1-1	.	CATSERTTGAEAFF	TGTGCCACCAGTGAGAGGACAACCGGAGCCGAAGCTTTCTTT
few	TRBV5-1	TRBJ2-1	.	CASSPEGGEQFF	TGCGCCAGCAGCCCCGAGGGCGGTGAGCAGTTCTTC
many	TRBV11-3	TRBJ2-7	.	CASSSRETYEQYF	TGTGCCAGCAGCTCGCGGGAAACCTACGAGCAGTACTTC
many	TRBV30	TRBJ1-5	.	CASGLDLRNQPQHF	TGTGCCTCCGGCTTGGATTTACGCAATCAGCCCCAGCATTTT
many	TRBV20-1	TRBJ2-1	TRBD2	CSAREGRGEQFF	TGCAGTGCTAGAGAAGGGAGGGGTGAGCAGTTCTTC
many	TRBV28	TRBJ1-2	.	CASSLGASPNYGYTF	TGTGCCAGCAGTTTAGGGGCGAGCCCAAACTATGGCTACACCTTC
many	TRBV10-2	TRBJ2-3	TRBD1	CASSDRGQGSDTQYF	TGCGCCAGCAGTGATAGGGGGCAGGGGTCAGATACGCAGTATTTT
many	TRBV12-3/TRBV12-4	TRBJ1-1	TRBD1	CASSGTGGVSAEAFF	TGTGCCAGCAGTGGAACAGGGGGCGTTTCTGCTGAAGCTTTCTTT
many	TRBV19	TRBJ1-4	.	CASSLRGEKLFF	TGTGCCAGTAGCCTAAGGGGTGAAAAACTGTTTTTT
many	TRBV11-2	TRBJ2-1	.	CASSFSRTEKDNEQFF	TGTGCCAGCAGCTTTTCTAGAACGGAGAAGGACAATGAGCAGTTCTTC
once	TRBV19	TRBJ2-1	.	CASSKGVFSYNEQFF	TGTGCCAGTAGTAAAGGCGTTTTTTCCTACAATGAGCAGTTCTTC
many	TRBV7-3	TRBJ2-5	.	CASSQDRQETQYF	TGTGCCAGCAGCCAAGACAGGCAAGAGACCCAGTACTTC
.	TRBV29-1	TRBJ1-1	.	CSVSREFMNTEAFF	TGCAGCGTTTCTAGGGAGTTCATGAACACTGAAGCTTTCTTT
many	TRBV2	TRBJ2-5	TRBD2	CASSRGTGGETQYF	TGTGCCAGCAGTCGTGGGACGGGGGGGGAGACCCAGTACTTC
few	TRBV3-1	TRBJ2-1	TRBD2	CASSQDPSGRSGEQFF	TGTGCCAGCAGCCAAGACCCTAGCGGGAGATCGGGTGAGCAGTTCTTC
many	TRBV29-1	TRBJ2-5	TRBD1	CSVGDRGSQETQYF	TGCAGCGTGGGGGACAGAGGGAGCCAAGAGACCCAGTACTTC
.	TRBV30	TRBJ2-2	.	CAWSGQKYTGELFF	TGTGCCTGGAGCGGCCAGAAGTACACCGGGGAGCTGTTTTTT
.	TRBV7-2	TRBJ1-1	TRBD1	CASSLVGTATEAFF	TGTGCCAGCAGCTTAGTAGGGACAGCCACTGAAGCTTTCTTT
many	TRBV20-1	TRBJ2-1	TRBD1	CSARARGGQYYNEQFF	TGCAGTGCTAGAGCCCGTGGGGGACAGTACTACAATGAGCAGTTCTTC
few	TRBV20-1	TRBJ2-7	.	CSARGGAHEQYF	TGCAGTGCCAGAGGGGGGGCCCACGAGCAGTACTTC
.	TRBV2	TRBJ2-2	.	CASSEIAVENTGELFF	TGTGCCAGCAGTGAGATAGCGGTGGAGAACACCGGGGAGCTGTTTTTT
many	TRBV14	TRBJ2-1	.	CASSQGMGLYNEQFF	TGTGCCAGCAGCCAAGGGATGGGGCTATACAATGAGCAGTTCTTC
many	TRBV12-3/TRBV12-4	TRBJ1-3	.	CASRLGTGRGNTIYF	TGTGCCAGCAGATTGGGCACGGGGAGGGGAAACACCATATATTTT